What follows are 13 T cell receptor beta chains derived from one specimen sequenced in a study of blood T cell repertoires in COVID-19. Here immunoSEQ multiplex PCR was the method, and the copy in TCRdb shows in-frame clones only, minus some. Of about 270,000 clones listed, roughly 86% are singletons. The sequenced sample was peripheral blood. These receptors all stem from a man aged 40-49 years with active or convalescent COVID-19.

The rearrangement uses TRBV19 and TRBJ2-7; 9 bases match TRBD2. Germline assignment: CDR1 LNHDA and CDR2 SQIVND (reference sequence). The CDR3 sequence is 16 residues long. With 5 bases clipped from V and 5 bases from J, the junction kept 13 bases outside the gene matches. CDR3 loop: CASSREAAGGINEQYF. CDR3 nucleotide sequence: TGTGCCAGTAGTCGAGAGGCAGCGGGAGGAATCAACGAGCAGTACTTC. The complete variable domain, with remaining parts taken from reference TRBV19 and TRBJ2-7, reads DGGITQSPKYLFRKEGQNVTLSCEQNLNHDAMYWYRQDPGQGLRLIYYSQIVNDFQKGDIAEGYSVSREKKESFPLTVTSAQKNPTAFYLCASSREAAGGINEQYFGPGTRLTVT.

CDR3 sequence: CASSQHLYGGAMSGELFF. In DNA form, the CDR3 reads TGTGCCAGCAGCCAACATCTCTACGGGGGGGCCATGTCCGGGGAGCTGTTTTTT. V and J are TRBV3-1 (or the pseudogene TRBV3-2) and TRBJ2-2, with 8 bases identical to TRBD2. In germline, CDR1 is LGHDT, CDR2 YNNKEL (reference sequence). Trimming took 2 bases from V and 6 from J; bases not matched to a gene: 14. CDR3 length: 18 residues.

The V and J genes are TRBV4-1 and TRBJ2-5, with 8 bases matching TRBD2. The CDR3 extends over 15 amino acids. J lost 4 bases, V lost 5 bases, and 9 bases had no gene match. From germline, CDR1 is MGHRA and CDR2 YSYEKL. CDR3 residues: CASSRAGDPGETQYF. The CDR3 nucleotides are TGCGCCAGCAGCAGAGCGGGGGACCCGGGAGAGACCCAGTACTTC.

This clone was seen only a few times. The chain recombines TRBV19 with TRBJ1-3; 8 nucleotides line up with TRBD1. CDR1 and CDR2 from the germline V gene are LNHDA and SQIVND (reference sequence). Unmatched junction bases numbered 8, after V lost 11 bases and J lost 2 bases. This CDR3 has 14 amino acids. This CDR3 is CAAHSGGPGNTIYF. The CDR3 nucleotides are TGTGCCGCCCACTCAGGGGGCCCTGGAAACACCATATATTTT.

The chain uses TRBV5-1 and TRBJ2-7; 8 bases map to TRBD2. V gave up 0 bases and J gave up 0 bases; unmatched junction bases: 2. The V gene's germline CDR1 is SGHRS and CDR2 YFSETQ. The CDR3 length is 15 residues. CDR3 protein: CASSLAAGGSYEQYF. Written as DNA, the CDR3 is TGCGCCAGCAGCTTGGCCGCGGGAGGCTCCTACGAGCAGTACTTC.

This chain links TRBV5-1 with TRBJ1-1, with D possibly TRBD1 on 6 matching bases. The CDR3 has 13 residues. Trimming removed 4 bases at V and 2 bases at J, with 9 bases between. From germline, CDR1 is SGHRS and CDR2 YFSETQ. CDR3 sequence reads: CASSPGTNTEAFF. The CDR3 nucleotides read TGCGCCAGCAGCCCCGGGACAAACACTGAAGCTTTCTTT. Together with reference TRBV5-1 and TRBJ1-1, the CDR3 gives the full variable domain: KAGVTQTPRYLIKTRGQQVTLSCSPISGHRSVSWYQQTPGQGLQFLFEYFSETQRNKGNFPGRFSGRQFSNSRSEMNVSTLELGDSALYLCASSPGTNTEAFFGQGTRLTVV.

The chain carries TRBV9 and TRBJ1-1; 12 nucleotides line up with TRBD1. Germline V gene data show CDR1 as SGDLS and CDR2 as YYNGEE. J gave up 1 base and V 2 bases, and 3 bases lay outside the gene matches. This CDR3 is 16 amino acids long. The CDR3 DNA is TGTGCCAGCAGCGTGAGGGACAGGGGGCCGAACACTGAAGCTTTCTTT. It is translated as CASSVRDRGPNTEAFF.

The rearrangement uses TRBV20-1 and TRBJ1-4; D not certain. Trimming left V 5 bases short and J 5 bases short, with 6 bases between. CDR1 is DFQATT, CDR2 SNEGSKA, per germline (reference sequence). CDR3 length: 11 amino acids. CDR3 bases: TGCAGTGCTCACACAAATGAAAAACTGTTTTTT. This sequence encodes CSAHTNEKLFF.

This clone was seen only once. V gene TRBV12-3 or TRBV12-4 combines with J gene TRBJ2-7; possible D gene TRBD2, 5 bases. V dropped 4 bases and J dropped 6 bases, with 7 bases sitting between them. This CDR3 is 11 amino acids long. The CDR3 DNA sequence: TGTGCCAGCAGTTCGGGGATCGAGCAGTACTTC. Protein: CASSSGIEQYF.

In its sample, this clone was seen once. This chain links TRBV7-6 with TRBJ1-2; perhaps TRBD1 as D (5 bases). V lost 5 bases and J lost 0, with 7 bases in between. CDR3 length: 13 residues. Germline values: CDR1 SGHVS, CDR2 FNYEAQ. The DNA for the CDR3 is TGTGCCAGCAGCGAGACAGCTAACTATGGCTACACCTTC. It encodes CASSETANYGYTF.

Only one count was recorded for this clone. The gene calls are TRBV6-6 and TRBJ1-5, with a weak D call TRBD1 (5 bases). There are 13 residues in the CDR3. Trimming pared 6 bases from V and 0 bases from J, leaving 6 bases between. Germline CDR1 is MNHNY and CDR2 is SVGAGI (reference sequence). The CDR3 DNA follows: TGTGCCAGCAGACAGGCTAGCAATCAGCCCCAGCATTTT. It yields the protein CASRQASNQPQHF.

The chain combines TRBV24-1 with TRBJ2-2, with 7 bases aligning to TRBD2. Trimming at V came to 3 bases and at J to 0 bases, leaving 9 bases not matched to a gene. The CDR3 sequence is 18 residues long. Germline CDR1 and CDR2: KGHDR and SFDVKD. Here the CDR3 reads CATSDIRTGGANTGELFF. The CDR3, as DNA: TGTGCCACCAGTGATATACGGACGGGGGGAGCGAACACCGGGGAGCTGTTTTTT.

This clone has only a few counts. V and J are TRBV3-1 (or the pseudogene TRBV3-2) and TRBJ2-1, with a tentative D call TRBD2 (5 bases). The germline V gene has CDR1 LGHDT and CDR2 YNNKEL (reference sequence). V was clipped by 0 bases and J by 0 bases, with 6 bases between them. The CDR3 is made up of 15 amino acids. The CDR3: CASSQDGSSYNEQFF. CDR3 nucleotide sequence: TGTGCCAGCAGCCAAGATGGGAGCTCCTACAATGAGCAGTTCTTC.